Reported below is one T cell receptor (beta chain). The target antigen is unknown. PCR amplification relied on 60 Vbeta primers (plus 13 Jbeta primers). Sequenced by immunoSEQ multiplex PCR; TCRdb stores in-frame clones only, minus some. The table shows around 64,000 clones, with approximately 74% occurring only once. This sample stems from a study of cytomegalovirus exposure and HLA in healthy donors. For the study at large: In an earlier analysis, some 110 million unique TCR beta sequences were found from about 190 million T cells.

This CDR3 region has 14 residues. Trimming removed 4 bases from V and 0 bases from J, with 12 bases in between. Germline V gives CDR1 GTSNPN, CDR2 SVGIG (reference sequence). General observations from the study: In a later analysis, TCR beta V- and J-gene trimming showed a link to a missense DCLRE1C variant. In a later analysis, at a false discovery rate of 0.05, 16,951 TCR beta sequences matched HLA alleles. When a later analysis was performed, an Asian-associated ancestry cluster reportedly had fewer N-insertions than the roughly 670-donor mean.

The receptor comes from a woman aged 25 to 39 in good health and CMV-seropositive. Sequenced: PBMCs. The chain joins TRBV30 to TRBJ1-1; D is undetermined. CDR3 DNA sequence: TGTGCCTGGAACTCGGGGAACCTGAACACTGAAGCTTTCTTT. Protein: CAWNSGNLNTEAFF.